The 28 T cell receptor beta chains below were found in one sample sequenced in a study of PD-L1 blockade in urothelial cancer. The time point is: peripheral blood 6 weeks after treatment start. The assay was immunoSEQ multiplex PCR, and TCRdb's table has in-frame clones only and misses some. Here the sample spans about 29,000 clones, roughly 84% being singletons. The sample consisted of PBMCs, taken around atezolizumab (anti-PD-L1) treatment. These receptor sequences come from a man between 65 and 79 years old with urothelial cancer.

V and J are TRBV5-1 and TRBJ2-5; 7 positions match TRBD1. The V segment lost 4 bases and the J segment 1 base; nucleotides outside the gene matches: 4. This CDR3 has 14 amino acids. Germline-derived CDR1 and CDR2 are SGHRS and YFSETQ. The CDR3 is CASSRGQLQETQYF. The CDR3 DNA reads TGCGCCAGCAGCCGGGGACAGCTCCAAGAGACCCAGTACTTC.

V usage is TRBV5-1 and J usage is TRBJ1-2; 7 bases map to TRBD1. Germline CDR1 and CDR2: SGHRS and YFSETQ. There are 15 residues in the CDR3. Trimming took 4 bases from V and 2 from J; bases not matched to a gene: 8. The CDR3 DNA follows: TGCGCCAGCAGCCTCTCGACAGGGAACAACTATGGCTACACCTTC. Amino acids: CASSLSTGNNYGYTF.

This chain joins TRBV19 and TRBJ1-1; D is uncertain. Germline V gene lookup returns CDR1 LNHDA and CDR2 SQIVND (reference sequence). There are 13 residues in the CDR3. The V gene lost 5 bases and the J gene lost 4 bases, with 11 bases spanning the gap. This chain's CDR3 is CASSLGSGTEAFF. DNA for the CDR3: TGTGCCAGTAGTTTAGGGAGTGGCACTGAAGCTTTCTTT.

The V and J genes are TRBV18 and TRBJ2-1; 7 positions match TRBD1. The germline CDR1 and CDR2 sequences are KGHSH and LQKENI. Trimming cost V 2 bases and J 3 bases; bases outside gene matches: 1. The CDR3 sequence is 14 residues long. CDR3 protein: CASSPGDSYNEQFF. In nucleotides, the CDR3 is TGTGCCAGCTCACCAGGGGACAGCTACAATGAGCAGTTCTTC.

The gene calls are TRBV1 and TRBJ2-5; TRBD2 is the table's D call and was not checked against the DNA. TRBV1 corresponds to a pseudogene. CDR3 length: 17 amino acids. DNA for the CDR3: TGCACCAGCAGCCAGGTATTGGCGGGGCTAAGCCAAGAGACCCAGTACTTC. Its translation is CTSSQVLAGLSQETQYF.

The CDR3 DNA sequence: TGTGCCAGCAGGGCCGTGGGACAGGGGTGGAATGAGCAGTTCTTC. Protein product: CASRAVGQGWNEQFF. The V call is TRBV7-2, the J call TRBJ2-1, with 10 bases matching TRBD1. Germline V lookup: CDR1 SGHTA, CDR2 FQGNSA. The J segment lost 7 bases and the V segment lost 6 bases, leaving 9 bases of the junction unmatched. The CDR3 length is 15 residues.

J is TRBJ2-1 and V is TRBV7-8; 9 bases line up with TRBD1. Trimming removed 6 bases from V and 0 bases from J; junction bases left unmatched: 18. Germline V lookup: CDR1 SGHVS, CDR2 FQNEAQ. This CDR3 comprises 20 residues. The CDR3 sequence is CASRPRVDRGRSSSYNEQFF. The DNA for the CDR3 is TGTGCCAGCAGACCTCGTGTGGACAGGGGAAGATCGAGCTCCTACAATGAGCAGTTCTTC. Filled out from reference TRBV7-8 and TRBJ2-1, the complete variable domain reads GAGVSQSPRYKVAKRGQDVALRCDPISGHVSLFWYQQALGQGPEFLTYFQNEAQLDKSGLPSDRFFAERPEGSVSTLKIQRTQQEDSAVYLCASRPRVDRGRSSSYNEQFFGPGTRLTVL.

This chain connects TRBV5-1 to TRBJ2-1; 16 nucleotides align to TRBD2. CDR3 size: 14 residues. The junction had 4 bases not matched to a gene; V was cut back by 7 bases and J by 9 bases. The germline V gene has CDR1 SGHRS and CDR2 YFSETQ. The CDR3 here is CASGTSGGVGEQFF. CDR3 bases: TGCGCCAGCGGGACTAGCGGGGGGGTGGGTGAGCAGTTCTTC.

This clone came up once. The J gene is TRBJ2-7, the V gene TRBV5-4; no firm D call. Germline loops: CDR1 SGHNT, CDR2 YYREEE (reference sequence). This CDR3 has 15 amino acids. Trimming cost V 4 bases and J 3 bases, with 17 bases left between them. The CDR3 coding sequence is TGTGCCAGCAGCGTGGGAAGCCGATCGGTCTACGAGCAGTACTTC. This encodes CASSVGSRSVYEQYF.

The V call is TRBV14, the J call TRBJ1-2, with unresolved D. The CDR3 is made up of 13 amino acids. Per germline, CDR1 SGHDN and CDR2 FVKESK. Trimming removed 4 bases at V and 0 bases at J, with 6 bases between. CDR3 amino acids: CASSPGTNYGYTF. DNA of the CDR3: TGTGCCAGCAGCCCCGGGACTAACTATGGCTACACCTTC.

The chain uses TRBV29-1 and TRBJ2-2; D is possibly TRBD1 (6 bases). Germline lookup yields CDR1 SQVTM and CDR2 ANQGSEA. The V end lost 5 bases, the J end lost 7 bases, and 14 bases lay between the germline ends. The CDR3 is made up of 13 amino acids. The CDR3 loop is CSVRQVLGGELFF. The CDR3 DNA reads TGCAGCGTTCGACAGGTCCTTGGCGGGGAGCTGTTTTTT.

This sequence joins TRBV6-5 and TRBJ1-1, with D unclear. Germline CDR1 MNHEY, CDR2 SVGAGI. The CDR3 is 14 amino acids. Trimming removed 5 bases at V and 5 bases at J, with 15 bases between. CDR3 coding DNA: TGTGCCAGCAGTCTTGACATGGGAGGGACTGAAGCTTTCTTT. Protein product: CASSLDMGGTEAFF.

The chain couples TRBV5-8 to TRBJ1-6; D perhaps matches TRBD1 (5 bases). The V gene lost 0 bases and the J gene lost 10 bases, with 11 bases spanning the gap. The CDR3 runs to 14 residues. Germline V CDR1 and CDR2: SGHTS, YDEGEE. This chain's CDR3 is CASSLDGQSSPLHF. The CDR3 coding sequence is TGTGCCAGCAGCTTGGACGGACAATCGTCACCCCTCCACTTT.

The chain joins TRBV5-1 to TRBJ2-7; D gene uncertain. Germline-derived CDR1 and CDR2 are SGHRS and YFSETQ. V lost 0 bases to trimming and J lost 2 bases, with 6 bases between them. CDR3 length: 13 amino acids. In nucleotides, the CDR3 is TGCGCCAGCAGCTTGGATGCAGCCTACGAGCAGTACTTC. Its translation: CASSLDAAYEQYF.

This clone was detected once. At one end the junction does not follow the germline gene, possibly because of a read error. This chain joins TRBV11-3 and TRBJ1-5; D gene uncertain. The CDR3 extends over 13 amino acids. Looked up from germline, CDR1 is SGHNT and CDR2 is YENEEA. CDR3 sequence reads: CPGRDISNQPQHF. The CDR3 region has the DNA TGCCCGGGGAGGGATATTAGCAATCAGCCCCAGCATTTT. Based on the CDR3 plus reference TRBV11-3 and TRBJ1-5, the full variable domain is EAGVVQSPRYKIIEKKQPVAFWCNPISGHNTLYWYLQNLGQGPELLIRYENEEAVDDSQLPKDRFSAERLKGVDSTLKIQPAELGDSAVYLCPGRDISNQPQHFGDGTRLSIL.

The CDR3 DNA is TGTGCCAGCAGCGTAGAAATAGCGGGAGGTCACGCAGATACGCAGTATTTT. This codes for CASSVEIAGGHADTQYF. This chain uses TRBV9 with TRBJ2-3; TRBD2 agrees at 10 bases. The CDR3 consists of 17 residues. V lost 0 bases and J lost 4; bases outside the gene matches: 8. Germline V gene sequence: CDR1 SGDLS, CDR2 YYNGEE.

The CDR3 coding sequence is TGTGCCACCAGCAGAGATCCCGCGTACTATAACGAGCAGTACTTC. This codes for CATSRDPAYYNEQYF. The chain has TRBV15 and TRBJ2-7; D is unresolved. V shed 0 bases and J shed 5 bases, with 14 bases lying between them. Germline loops: CDR1 LNHNV, CDR2 YYDKDF (reference sequence). The CDR3 sequence is 15 residues long.

This CDR3 is CASTPWAGKGTEAFF. CDR3 coding DNA: TGTGCCAGCACCCCTTGGGCAGGGAAGGGCACTGAAGCTTTCTTT. The chain recombines TRBV27 with TRBJ1-1; tentative D call: TRBD1 (5 bases). V shed 7 bases and J shed 4 bases, with 19 bases lying between them. CDR3 length: 15 amino acids. Per germline, CDR1 MNHEY and CDR2 SMNVEV (reference sequence).

There are a few counts of this clone. The V gene is TRBV7-9, the J gene TRBJ2-2; D is unresolved. Trimming cost V 5 bases and J 1 base, with 11 bases left between them. CDR1 and CDR2 from the germline V gene are SEHNR and FQNEAQ (reference sequence). This CDR3 comprises 15 residues. In nucleotides, the CDR3 is TGTGCCAGCAGCCTAATCACCAAGAACACCGGGGAGCTGTTTTTT. Protein product: CASSLITKNTGELFF.

The chain couples TRBV5-1 to TRBJ2-3; D might be TRBD1 (6 bases). The CDR3 is made up of 12 amino acids. The V end lost 4 bases, the J end lost 14 bases, and 17 bases lay between the germline ends. CDR1 and CDR2 from the germline V gene are SGHRS and YFSETQ. As DNA, the CDR3 is TGCGCCAGCAGCCATAAAGGGGGTACGGGGTATTTT. Protein product: CASSHKGGTGYF.

The chain carries TRBV28 and TRBJ1-5, with 7 bases lining up with TRBD1. Trimming cost V 8 bases and J 3 bases; bases outside gene matches: 4. Germline V CDR1 and CDR2: MDHEN, SYDVKM. The length of the CDR3 is 13 residues. CDR3 sequence: CASRQGANQPQHF. The CDR3 DNA sequence: TGTGCCAGCCGACAGGGTGCCAATCAGCCCCAGCATTTT.

This clone was seen more than once but under ten times. The chain uses TRBV18 and TRBJ1-5, with D unclear. The CDR3 length is 13 residues. CDR1 is KGHSH, CDR2 LQKENI, per germline. V lost 3 bases, J lost 0 bases, and 3 bases lay in between. The CDR3 here is CASSPISNQPQHF. CDR3 DNA: TGTGCCAGCTCACCTATTAGCAATCAGCCCCAGCATTTT.

The rearrangement links TRBV5-4 to TRBJ2-3, with D possibly being TRBD2 (7 bases). The CDR3 is made up of 14 amino acids. Germline CDR1 is SGHNT and CDR2 is YYREEE (reference sequence). Trimming left V 3 bases short and J 6 bases short, with 14 bases between. The CDR3 coding sequence is TGTGCCAGCAGCTCCCCGGGGGGCGCGGATACGCAGTATTTT. Protein sequence: CASSSPGGADTQYF.

V gene TRBV10-3 combines with J gene TRBJ1-1; 7 bases match TRBD1. The CDR3 covers 16 residues. The ends lost 3 bases at V and 0 bases at J; junction bases unmatched: 7. Germline V gives CDR1 ENHRY, CDR2 SYGVKD. The CDR3 reads CAISDPGGIMNTEAFF. The CDR3 DNA follows: TGTGCCATCAGTGACCCAGGGGGAATCATGAACACTGAAGCTTTCTTT.

The chain combines TRBV7-8 with TRBJ2-1; 8 bases map to TRBD2. CDR3 length: 18 amino acids. The ends lost 5 bases at V and 5 bases at J; junction bases unmatched: 17. Germline lookup yields CDR1 SGHVS and CDR2 FQNEAQ. The CDR3: CASSPSFRERGRNNEQFF. The CDR3 coding sequence is TGTGCCAGCAGCCCCTCCTTTAGGGAGCGGGGGAGAAACAATGAGCAGTTCTTC.

This clone came up a few times. The rearrangement links TRBV5-1 to TRBJ2-4; TRBD1 aligns across 11 bases. The CDR3 has 15 residues. From germline, CDR1 is SGHRS and CDR2 YFSETQ. J lost 3 bases, V lost 6 bases, and 5 bases had no gene match. CDR3 residues: CASTMGQGDKNIQYF. In nucleotides, the CDR3 is TGCGCCAGCACCATGGGACAGGGGGACAAAAACATTCAGTACTTC.

V usage is TRBV5-1 and J usage is TRBJ2-3, with D tentatively TRBD2 (5 bases). V lost 0 bases, J lost 5 bases, and 16 bases lay in between. Germline CDR1 and CDR2: SGHRS and YFSETQ. CDR3 length: 16 residues. CDR3 DNA sequence: TGCGCCAGCAGCTTGGGGGTAGCGACAAACAAAGATACGCAGTATTTT. Encoded protein: CASSLGVATNKDTQYF.

As DNA, the CDR3 is TGTGCCAGCAGTCCCCCCGGACAGACCGCCGGCTACACCTTC. It codes for CASSPPGQTAGYTF. The rearrangement joins TRBV28 to TRBJ1-2; possible D gene TRBD1, 6 bases. Germline loops: CDR1 MDHEN, CDR2 SYDVKM. The CDR3 covers 14 residues. Trimming pared 5 bases from V and 8 bases from J, leaving 18 bases between.